The clone carrying this T cell receptor beta chain occurred once. From germline, CDR1 is MNHEY and CDR2 SMNVEV (reference sequence). This CDR3 region has 15 residues. Trimming took 8 bases from V and 5 from J; bases not matched to a gene: 14. These data originate in a study of PD-1 blockade in mismatch repair-deficient tumors. TCRdb's table, derived via immunoSEQ multiplex PCR, lists solely in-frame clones and lacks some. The sample has over 100,000 clones; roughly 80% are singletons. This receptor was taken from an adult with mismatch repair-deficient cancer. The input for sequencing was peripheral blood, taken about 60 weeks after starting pembrolizumab. V is TRBV27 and J is TRBJ1-1, with 7 bases fitting TRBD1. The CDR3 nucleotides read TGTGCCAGCCGGATCGATAGGGGGCGATTGACTGAAGCTTTCTTT. Protein sequence: CASRIDRGRLTEAFF.